The present T cell receptor (beta chain) was sequenced within a study of post-analysis software for immune sequencing data. Regarding the study as a whole: Several TRBV segments (TRBV5-6, TRBV5-1 and TRBV20-1 among them) occurred more frequently in patients than in controls.

Libraries were made from TCR beta cDNA, and they carried unique molecular identifiers. MiXCR, run by TCRdb on the PCR reads, gives a single entry per CDR3 protein. The table shows 740,000 or so distinct CDR3 sequences, with roughly 50% occurring only once. As regards this clonotype: Antigen specificity is unknown.

The CDR3 is 11 residues long. V lost 3 bases and J lost 9, with 9 bases in between. Germline V gene sequence: CDR1 DFQATT, CDR2 SNEGSKA (reference sequence). The origin of this receptor is a girl aged 5-17 years with multiple sclerosis. The chain is built from TRBV20-1 and TRBJ2-1; the D is unclear. Sequencing was done on a sample of blood. CDR3 in DNA: TGCAGTGCTAGTCCCGCAGGTGAGCAGTTCTTC. It is translated as CSASPAGEQFF.